This record concerns one TCR beta chain sequence. Its target is unknown. This entry comes from a study of CD4 T cells in relation to SARS-CoV-2 and coronaviruses. Study in general: PBMCs were cultured with antigen for roughly 11 days before TCR beta sequencing.

Sequencing used immunoSEQ multiplex PCR; TCRdb keeps in-frame clones, though not all of them. The table shows about 24,000 clones, with more than 60% occurring only once. Deletions cut 5 bases from V and 3 bases from J, with 4 bases between. This CDR3 is built from 12 residues. Findings and limits, study-wide: No donor gave both pre-pandemic and post-infection samples.

Unexposed donor CD4+ T cells date from about 2010-2018, before the COVID-19 pandemic. CD4+ T cells were isolated from the cells after 10 days of culture. As cell numbers allowed, unexposed-donor CD4+ T cells faced SARS-CoV-2 S/N and four cold-coronavirus spikes. The V gene is TRBV12-3 or TRBV12-4, the J gene TRBJ2-2; D is unclear. The sample was CD4+ T cells from PBMCs, cultured in vitro. The receptor comes from a human donor in good health. This CDR3 reads CASSPYTGELFF. CDR3 nucleotides: TGTGCCAGCAGTCCCTACACCGGGGAGCTGTTTTTT.